This T cell receptor beta chain was recovered during a study of blood T cell repertoires in COVID-19 (TCRdb year 2020). Regarding the complete study: The collaborator samples originated in the United States, Italy and Spain and spanned the acute and convalescent phases of COVID-19. Nearly every sample came with metadata listing a de-identified subject ID, COVID-19 status, age in years and sex. The samples were drawn from two sources: the first 160 participants of the ongoing ImmuneRACE study, and approximately 1,300 subjects contributed by 6 global collaborators. The material from the prospective study consisted of cDNA or gDNA derived from T cells, B-cell-depleted T cells, or PBMCs. Deeply sampled blood TCRbeta repertoires from subjects exposed to, actively infected with, or recovered from COVID-19 were included in the dataset. A freely available public database, intended as a resource for researchers studying the immune response to SARS-CoV-2, is where the repertoires were released. Where available, HLA class I and class II types were taken from metadata supplied by the sample provider and were not determined by assay-based typing. Study-wide findings and limitations: The quantity of clinical and demographic metadata differed by source and by participant and was supplied without curation.

TCRbeta CDR3 regions were amplified from genomic DNA by means of the immunoSEQ Assay, a bias-controlled multiplex PCR. The paper's processing steps were these. The number of nucleated cells in each sample was estimated by amplification of reference gene primers within the assay. Sequence reads were collapsed and filtered to measure the absolute abundance of every unique TCRbeta CDR3 rearrangement. For each sample, productive Simpson clonality was calculated as the square root of Simpson's diversity index over productive rearrangements. The immuneACCESS repertoire file appears here via TCRdb, limited to in-frame rearrangements. These files lack a portion of the clones; in checked studies, under half of the deficit traces to unresolved V genes, and the cause of the others is not known. V and J calls and clone size are those listed in that table; D and trimming were worked out from the DNA. A total of roughly 14,000 clones appear in this sample, about 73% of them only once. Around 20% of the sample lies in the top ten.

Each collaborating institution followed its own protocols to collect whole blood in K2EDTA tubes. For TCRbeta analysis, collaborator samples were shipped as frozen whole blood, as isolated PBMCs, or as DNA extracted from either sample type. With respect to this clone: Its cognate antigen has yet to be identified. No per-base quality is available; no much larger clone lies one base away.

The clonotype originates from a boy aged 2-9 years with active or convalescent COVID-19. The sample consisted of peripheral blood.

This receptor carries the CDR3 CASTQSNEQFF. The sequence in DNA is TGTGCCAGCACTCAGTCCAATGAGCAGTTCTTC. The sequence joins TRBV3-1 (or the pseudogene TRBV3-2) to TRBJ2-1; the D gene identity is not certain. The cysteine opens and the phenylalanine closes a CDR3 of 11 amino acids. The only DNA kept is the CDR3, 33 bases in frame from the first base. The germline V gene (reference sequence) supplies CDR1 LGHDT and CDR2 YNNKEL. The germline ends are 7 bases apart after V is trimmed by 7 bases and J by 6 bases.